This T cell receptor (beta chain) was identified during a study of beta chain features in type 1 diabetes. Reverse transcription of all isolated RNA meant that expressed TCRB transcripts were sequenced. The method was immunoSEQ multiplex PCR; TCRdb's version includes in-frame clones alone and lacks a portion of them. The sample contains 970,000 or so clones, about a sixth of which appear only once. Every donor had blood drawn once into heparin, roughly 110 mL on average. V shed 2 bases and J shed 3 bases, with 15 bases lying between them. Germline assignment: CDR1 SGHTA and CDR2 FQGNSA. CDR3 length: 16 residues.

This sequence originates from a woman aged 18-29 years in good health. What was sequenced was naive CD4+ T cells from blood. This rearrangement joins TRBV7-2 to TRBJ2-3, with D unclear. CDR3 residues: CASSLKNRPTTDTQYF. The CDR3 DNA reads TGTGCCAGCAGCTTAAAGAACAGACCCACAACAGATACGCAGTATTTT.